These 5 T cell receptor beta chains were sequenced from one sample in a study of blood T cell repertoires in COVID-19. Only in-frame clones appear in the TCRdb table, and some are missing; sequencing was by immunoSEQ multiplex PCR. The data show about 180,000 clones, roughly 81% seen once. Sequencing input: peripheral blood. The receptors derive from a woman in her fifties or sixties with COVID-19, enrolled during active disease.

The V and J genes are TRBV5-1 and TRBJ1-2; D perhaps matches TRBD1 (5 bases). The CDR3 contains 13 residues. Deletions cut 5 bases from V and 2 bases from J, with 10 bases between. Germline loops: CDR1 SGHRS, CDR2 YFSETQ. The CDR3 nucleotides read TGCGCCAGCAGACCGACAGCGAACTATGGCTACACCTTC. It codes for CASRPTANYGYTF.

The rearrangement uses TRBV3-1 (or the pseudogene TRBV3-2) and TRBJ2-3, with D maybe TRBD1 (5 bases). This CDR3 is 12 amino acids long. V was cut by 4 bases and J by 5 bases, with 7 bases left in between. Germline CDR1 reads LGHDT; CDR2 reads YNNKEL (reference sequence). The CDR3 here is CASSPTGDTQYF. CDR3 nucleotides: TGTGCCAGCAGCCCTACAGGAGATACGCAGTATTTT.

CDR3 in amino acids: CASRGPGVGNQPQHF. The CDR3 nucleotides read TGTGCCAGCAGAGGACCAGGGGTCGGCAATCAGCCCCAGCATTTT. V gene TRBV28 combines with J gene TRBJ1-5; possibly TRBD1 for D (6 bases). Trimming removed 6 bases at V and 2 bases at J, with 14 bases between. Germline V gene sequence: CDR1 MDHEN, CDR2 SYDVKM. CDR3 length: 15 residues.

The chain joins TRBV6-5 to TRBJ1-6; tentative D call: TRBD1 (5 bases). V shed 0 bases and J shed 9 bases, with 15 bases lying between them. Germline V gene data show CDR1 as MNHEY and CDR2 as SVGAGI. The CDR3 consists of 16 residues. The CDR3 here is CASSYSGAELGSPLHF. As DNA, the CDR3 is TGTGCCAGCAGTTACTCAGGGGCCGAACTTGGTTCACCCCTCCACTTT.

This chain's CDR3 is CASRTVDEKLFF. CDR3 bases: TGTGCCTCGAGAACAGTAGATGAAAAACTGTTTTTT. The chain links TRBV28 to TRBJ1-4, with D uncertain. Deletions cut 11 bases from V and 6 bases from J, with 13 bases between. Germline V gene lookup returns CDR1 MDHEN and CDR2 SYDVKM. This CDR3 contains 12 residues.